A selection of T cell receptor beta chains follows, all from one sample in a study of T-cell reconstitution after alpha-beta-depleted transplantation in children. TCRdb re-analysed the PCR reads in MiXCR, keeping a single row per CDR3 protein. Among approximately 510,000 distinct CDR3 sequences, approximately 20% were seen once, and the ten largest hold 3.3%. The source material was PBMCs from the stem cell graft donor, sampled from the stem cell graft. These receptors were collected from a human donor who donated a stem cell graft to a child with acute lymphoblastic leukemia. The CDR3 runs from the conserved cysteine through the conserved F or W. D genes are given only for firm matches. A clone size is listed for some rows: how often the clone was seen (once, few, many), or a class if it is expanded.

CDR3: CASRVGPLFPPYIQYF
DNA: TGCGCCAGCAGGGTCGGACCACTCTTCCCTCCCTACATTCAGTACTTC
D: .
size: few
V: TRBV5-1
J: TRBJ2-4

CDR3: CASSYVDEAFF
DNA: TGTGCCAGCAGTTACGTAGATGAAGCTTTCTTT
D: .
size: few
V: TRBV6-2/TRBV6-3
J: TRBJ1-1

CDR3: CASSDSGTGASDTEAFF
DNA: TGTGCCAGCAGTGACTCTGGGACAGGGGCATCGGACACTGAAGCTTTCTTT
D: TRBD1
size: once
V: TRBV6-4
J: TRBJ1-1

CDR3: CSARDPTGPRADTQYF
DNA: TGCAGTGCTAGAGACCCCACGGGCCCTCGGGCAGATACGCAGTATTTT
D: .
size: .
V: TRBV20-1
J: TRBJ2-3

CDR3: CASSGHGGTEAFF
DNA: TGTGCCAGCAGTGGTCACGGGGGCACTGAAGCTTTCTTT
D: .
size: .
V: TRBV2
J: TRBJ1-1

CDR3: CASSLATSGRAEETQYF
DNA: TGCGCCAGCAGCTTGGCGACTAGCGGGAGGGCCGAAGAGACCCAGTACTTC
D: TRBD2
size: few
V: TRBV5-1
J: TRBJ2-5

CDR3: CASSATGLETQYF
DNA: TGTGCCAGCAGCGCAACAGGTCTAGAGACCCAGTACTTC
D: .
size: once
V: TRBV9
J: TRBJ2-5

CDR3: CASSSTGLRNEQFF
DNA: TGTGCCAGCAGCTCGACAGGGTTGAGAAATGAGCAGTTCTTC
D: TRBD1
size: few
V: TRBV7-3
J: TRBJ2-1

CDR3: CASSPSTGAAYEQYF
DNA: TGTGCCAGCAGCCCGTCGACAGGGGCGGCCTACGAGCAGTACTTC
D: TRBD1
size: .
V: TRBV16
J: TRBJ2-7

CDR3: CASREPAQGISNTGELFF
DNA: TGTGCCAGCAGGGAGCCGGCACAGGGGATCTCGAACACCGGGGAGCTGTTTTTT
D: TRBD1
size: few
V: TRBV12-3/TRBV12-4
J: TRBJ2-2

CDR3: CASSFNSEIYTGELFF
DNA: TGTGCCAGCAGTTTTAACAGCGAGATCTACACCGGGGAGCTGTTTTTT
D: .
size: .
V: TRBV27
J: TRBJ2-2

CDR3: CASSEVDGGGELFF
DNA: TGTGCCAGCAGTGAAGTGGATGGCGGCGGGGAGCTGTTTTTT
D: .
size: few
V: TRBV6-1
J: TRBJ2-2

CDR3: CSALGQGQTQYF
DNA: TGCAGTGCCCTTGGACAGGGCCAGACCCAGTACTTC
D: TRBD1
size: few
V: TRBV20-1
J: TRBJ2-5

CDR3: CASSFGLPDTQYF
DNA: TGTGCCAGCAGCTTCGGGTTGCCAGATACGCAGTATTTT
D: .
size: .
V: TRBV7-9
J: TRBJ2-3

CDR3: CASSLSPSNYGYTF
DNA: TGTGCCAGCAGTTTATCCCCTAGTAACTATGGCTACACCTTC
D: .
size: few
V: TRBV12-3/TRBV12-4
J: TRBJ1-2

CDR3: CSARQGWNEQFF
DNA: TGCAGTGCTAGACAGGGGTGGAATGAGCAGTTCTTC
D: .
size: few
V: TRBV20-1
J: TRBJ2-1

CDR3: CSASVRDRGTEAFF
DNA: TGCAGCGCTTCCGTCCGGGACAGGGGCACTGAAGCTTTCTTT
D: TRBD1
size: .
V: TRBV29-1
J: TRBJ1-1

CDR3: CASSLRRDRVSEQFF
DNA: TGTGCCAGCAGCTTACGCCGGGACAGGGTTAGTGAGCAGTTCTTC
D: TRBD1
size: .
V: TRBV7-7
J: TRBJ2-1

CDR3: CASSLAGGLPFF
DNA: TGTGCCAGCAGCTTAGCGGGAGGGCTTCCGTTCTTC
D: TRBD2
size: few
V: TRBV3-1
J: TRBJ2-1

CDR3: CATFLGLAGYSYNEQFF
DNA: TGCGCCACCTTTCTTGGACTAGCGGGGTACTCCTACAATGAGCAGTTCTTC
D: TRBD2
size: .
V: TRBV10-2
J: TRBJ2-1

CDR3: CASSAYWESNEQFF
DNA: TGTGCCAGCAGCGCATACTGGGAGAGCAATGAGCAGTTCTTC
D: .
size: .
V: TRBV9
J: TRBJ2-1

CDR3: CASSYPTIGDYEQYF
DNA: TGTGCCAGCAGTTACCCCACTATAGGGGACTACGAGCAGTACTTC
D: .
size: .
V: TRBV6-2/TRBV6-3
J: TRBJ2-7

CDR3: CAWSLLGMYQETQYF
DNA: TGTGCCTGGAGCTTATTAGGGATGTACCAAGAGACCCAGTACTTC
D: .
size: .
V: TRBV30
J: TRBJ2-5

CDR3: CATSGGSEAFF
DNA: TGCGCCACCAGTGGGGGATCTGAAGCTTTCTTT
D: .
size: .
V: TRBV4-1
J: TRBJ1-1

CDR3: CSVEAGPGSEQYF
DNA: TGCAGCGTTGAAGCCGGACCGGGATCCGAGCAGTATTTT
D: .
size: .
V: TRBV29-1
J: TRBJ2-3

CDR3: CASSFGGSGYGYTF
DNA: TGCGCCAGCAGCTTCGGCGGGTCGGGCTATGGCTACACCTTC
D: .
size: few
V: TRBV5-1
J: TRBJ1-2

CDR3: CASSIETGLGQPQHF
DNA: TGTGCCAGTAGTATAGAAACAGGGTTGGGACAGCCCCAGCATTTT
D: .
size: .
V: TRBV19
J: TRBJ1-5

CDR3: CASSQGALLNPTDTQYF
DNA: TGCGCCAGCAGCCAAGGAGCCTTGCTAAATCCCACAGATACGCAGTATTTT
D: .
size: few
V: TRBV4-1
J: TRBJ2-3

CDR3: CASSLILDSYNEQFF
DNA: TGTGCCAGCAGCTTGATCCTAGACTCCTACAATGAGCAGTTCTTC
D: .
size: few
V: TRBV5-5
J: TRBJ2-1

CDR3: CASSPAGGSYEQYF
DNA: TGTGCCAGCTCACCGGCGGGAGGCTCCTACGAGCAGTACTTC
D: TRBD2
size: .
V: TRBV18
J: TRBJ2-7

CDR3: CSVEMVYGTGPDNEQFF
DNA: TGCAGCGTTGAGATGGTTTACGGGACAGGGCCCGACAATGAGCAGTTCTTC
D: TRBD1
size: .
V: TRBV29-1
J: TRBJ2-1

CDR3: CSVEDGGSRMNTEAFF
DNA: TGCAGCGTTGAAGATGGAGGGAGTAGGATGAACACTGAAGCTTTCTTT
D: .
size: .
V: TRBV29-1
J: TRBJ1-1

CDR3: CASTPNPSRQQYF
DNA: TGCGCCAGCACCCCCAATCCAAGTCGGCAGCAGTACTTC
D: .
size: few
V: TRBV5-1
J: TRBJ2-7

CDR3: CASSLSGGPYNEQFF
DNA: TGTGCCAGCAGTTTATCCGGGGGGCCCTACAATGAGCAGTTCTTC
D: .
size: few
V: TRBV27
J: TRBJ2-1